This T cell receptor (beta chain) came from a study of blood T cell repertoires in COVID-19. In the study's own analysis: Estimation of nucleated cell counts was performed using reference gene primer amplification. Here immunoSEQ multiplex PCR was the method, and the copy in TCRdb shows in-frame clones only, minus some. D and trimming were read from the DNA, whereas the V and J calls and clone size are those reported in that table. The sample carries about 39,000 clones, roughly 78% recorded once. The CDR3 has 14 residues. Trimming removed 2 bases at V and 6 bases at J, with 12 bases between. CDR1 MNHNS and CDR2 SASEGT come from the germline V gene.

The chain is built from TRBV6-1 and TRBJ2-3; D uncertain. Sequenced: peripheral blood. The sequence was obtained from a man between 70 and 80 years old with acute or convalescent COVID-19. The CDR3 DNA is TGTGCCAGCAGTGAATTGGGCTCGTTGGATACGCAGTATTTT. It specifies CASSELGSLDTQYF.